There are many counts of the clone carrying this T cell receptor (beta chain). The antigen remains undetermined. These data originate in a study of type 1 regulatory T cells. In the study overall: T-allo10 is an in vitro-generated, Tr1-enriched CD4 T cell product specific for alloantigen.

Germline values: CDR1 MNHEY, CDR2 SVGAGI. The V gene lost 6 bases and the J gene lost 3 bases, with 18 bases spanning the gap. CDR3 length: 16 residues. One entry per CDR3 protein results from TCRdb running MiXCR on the reads. The data contain 12,000 to 15,000 distinct CDR3 sequences, 12% to 15% of them singletons. The chain employs TRBV6-5 and TRBJ1-5; weak D call: TRBD1 (6 bases). What was sequenced was cultured T cells, either the whole culture or a sorted T cell fraction (not recorded which). The receptor was isolated from a human donor in good health. CDR3 nucleotides: TGTGCCAGCAGACACAAAGGGGGGGTTAACAATCAGCCCCAGCATTTT. This gives the protein CASRHKGGVNNQPQHF.